These 31 T cell receptor beta chains originate from one sample sequenced in a study of cytomegalovirus exposure and HLA in healthy donors. In the PCR, 60 Vbeta and 13 Jbeta primers were used. Measured with immunoSEQ multiplex PCR; TCRdb has only the in-frame clones, and not every one. The table shows 150,000 to 200,000 clones, with roughly three quarters occurring only once. Material for sequencing was PBMCs. Receptors were obtained from a woman aged 45-60 years in good health and CMV-seronegative.

The CDR3 coding sequence is TGCGCCAGCAGCTTGGTAGTGGGGCCGGGCGAGCAGTACTTC. Translated: CASSLVVGPGEQYF. This chain uses TRBV5-1 with TRBJ2-7; TRBD1 is a possible D gene (5 bases). The CDR3 is 14 amino acids. The germline V and J ends were trimmed by 0 bases and 6 bases, with 13 bases remaining between them. From germline, CDR1 is SGHRS and CDR2 YFSETQ.

The genes are TRBV30 and TRBJ1-1, with 8 nucleotides matching TRBD1. This CDR3 has 15 residues. The trim removed 4 bases at V and 5 bases at J, leaving 12 bases unmatched. CDR1 and CDR2 from the germline V gene are GTSNPN and SVGIG (reference sequence). This chain's CDR3 is CAWIPKGTGGTEAFF. The CDR3 DNA is TGTGCCTGGATCCCTAAAGGGACAGGTGGGACTGAAGCTTTCTTT.

CDR3 nucleotides: TGTGCCACCAGCAGAGATGGGACTTACGAGCAGTACTTC. As protein: CATSRDGTYEQYF. The chain combines TRBV15 with TRBJ2-7; D perhaps matches TRBD2 (6 bases). Trimming took 0 bases from V and 4 from J, leaving 7 bases between them. CDR1 LNHNV and CDR2 YYDKDF come from the germline V gene (reference sequence). This CDR3 is built from 13 residues. Supplemented by reference TRBV15 and TRBJ2-7, the full variable domain reads DAMVIQNPRYQVTQFGKPVTLSCSQTLNHNVMYWYQQKSSQAPKLLFHYYDKDFNNEADTPDNFQSRRPNTSFCFLDIRSPGLGDTAMYLCATSRDGTYEQYFGPGTRLTVT.

The chain's CDR3 is CASSLGAGHSNQPQHF. Written as DNA, the CDR3 is TGTGCCAGCAGCTTAGGGGCAGGCCATAGCAATCAGCCCCAGCATTTT. This chain joins TRBV7-9 and TRBJ1-5; D uncertain. Trimming removed 1 base from V and 0 bases from J, with 10 bases in between. Germline V lookup: CDR1 SEHNR, CDR2 FQNEAQ (reference sequence). The CDR3 sequence is 16 residues long.

The V and J genes are TRBV6-4 and TRBJ2-2, with D possibly TRBD2 on 5 matching bases. There are 14 residues in the CDR3. Germline V lookup: CDR1 MRHNA, CDR2 SNTAGT. Trimming shortened V by 8 bases and J by 4 bases, and 14 bases separated the two germline ends. In nucleotides, the CDR3 is TGTGCCAGCCGGGCGACCGAGGGCACCGGGGAGCTGTTTTTT. This translates into CASRATEGTGELFF.

CDR3: CASSSQGIKTGELFF. CDR3 nucleotide sequence: TGTGCCAGCAGTTCACAGGGGATCAAAACCGGGGAGCTGTTTTTT. This rearrangement joins TRBV6-5 to TRBJ2-2; 7 nucleotides line up with TRBD1. In germline, CDR1 is MNHEY, CDR2 SVGAGI. V lost 4 bases, J lost 5 bases, and 7 bases stayed unmatched. The CDR3 sequence is 15 residues long.

This clone was picked up a small number of times. The V call is TRBV2, the J call TRBJ1-2, with D unresolved. There are 9 residues in the CDR3. The germline V and J ends were trimmed by 6 bases and 7 bases, with 3 bases remaining between them. Germline V CDR1 and CDR2: SNHLY, FYNNEI. The CDR3 region is CASRSGYTF. In nucleotides, the CDR3 is TGTGCCAGCAGGAGTGGCTACACCTTC.

The chain carries TRBV9 and TRBJ2-1; 13 bases agree with TRBD2. V lost 3 bases to trimming and J lost 4 bases; unmatched junction nucleotides: 4. Germline lookup yields CDR1 SGDLS and CDR2 YYNGEE. This CDR3 comprises 16 residues. CDR3 loop: CASSAPGLAGYNEQFF. The DNA of the CDR3 is TGTGCCAGCAGCGCCCCGGGACTAGCGGGGTACAATGAGCAGTTCTTC.

This clone came up once. The chain employs TRBV19 and TRBJ1-6, with a possible D match to TRBD1 (5 bases). The CDR3 sequence is 17 residues long. The V end was cut by 4 bases, the J end by 0 bases, with 13 bases between. Germline V lookup: CDR1 LNHDA, CDR2 SQIVND (reference sequence). The CDR3 DNA sequence: TGTGCCAGTAGTAGTCGGGGGGGAAGCTCCTATAATTCACCCCTCCACTTT. It specifies CASSSRGGSSYNSPLHF.

The rearrangement links TRBV10-3 to TRBJ2-7; D remains unclear. The CDR3 spans 13 residues. Trimming took off 0 bases at V and 4 bases at J, with 7 bases between the two ends. Germline V CDR1 and CDR2: ENHRY, SYGVKD. Here the CDR3 DNA reads TGTGCCATCAGTGAGTCAACAAGATACGAGCAGTACTTC. Translating it yields CAISESTRYEQYF.

The chain is built from TRBV7-2 and TRBJ2-1, with D maybe TRBD2 (6 bases). V was pared by 6 bases and J by 6 bases, with 15 bases between. Germline CDR1 reads SGHTA; CDR2 reads FQGNSA. The CDR3 length is 14 residues. CDR3 in DNA: TGTGCCAGCAGACTAGCTGGGTTTCGCAATGAGCAGTTCTTC. It yields the protein CASRLAGFRNEQFF. Full variable domain (remainder filled in from reference TRBV7-2 and TRBJ2-1): GAGVSQSPSNKVTEKGKDVELRCDPISGHTALYWYRQSLGQGLEFLIYFQGNSAPDKSGLPSDRFSAERTGGSVSTLTIQRTQQEDSAVYLCASRLAGFRNEQFFGPGTRLTVL.

The chain recombines TRBV7-2 with TRBJ2-5; 7 nucleotides match TRBD2. Germline V gene sequence: CDR1 SGHTA, CDR2 FQGNSA. This CDR3 spans 16 amino acids. Trimming at V came to 2 bases and at J to 4 bases, leaving 10 bases not matched to a gene. In nucleotides, the CDR3 is TGTGCCAGCAGCTTATCCGGCCGGGGAGGGTTAGAGACCCAGTACTTC. It encodes CASSLSGRGGLETQYF.

V and J are TRBV2 and TRBJ1-6, with D unclear. Germline lookup yields CDR1 SNHLY and CDR2 FYNNEI. CDR3 length: 18 residues. V lost 7 bases to trimming and J lost 0 bases, with 19 bases between them. This chain's CDR3 is CASIGGRGLSSYNSPLHF. CDR3 sequence (DNA): TGTGCCAGCATCGGTGGTAGAGGCCTGAGCTCCTATAATTCACCCCTCCACTTT.

The V gene is TRBV28, the J gene TRBJ2-7; 11 bases agree with TRBD2. Trimming at V came to 9 bases and at J to 6 bases, leaving 10 bases not matched to a gene. Germline lookup yields CDR1 MDHEN and CDR2 SYDVKM. CDR3 length: 14 residues. For the CDR3, the DNA is TGTGCCAGTCAGGGACTAGCGGCTTTCGGCGAGCAGTACTTC. Translation: CASQGLAAFGEQYF. The full variable domain, in which reference TRBV28 and TRBJ2-7 provide the parts outside the CDR3, is DVKVTQSSRYLVKRTGEKVFLECVQDMDHENMFWYRQDPGLGLRLIYFSYDVKMKEKGDIPEGYSVSREKKERFSLILESASTNQTSMYLCASQGLAAFGEQYFGPGTRLTVT.

This chain joins TRBV28 and TRBJ2-1, with 15 bases aligning to TRBD2. Germline V gene lookup returns CDR1 MDHEN and CDR2 SYDVKM. V dropped 6 bases and J dropped 7; count of bases not matched to a gene: 7. This CDR3 spans 16 amino acids. The CDR3 loop is CASRKRTSGGGNEQFF. The CDR3, as DNA: TGTGCCAGCAGAAAAAGGACTAGCGGGGGGGGTAATGAGCAGTTCTTC.

As to this clone: An end of the junction differs from the germline gene, which may be a read error. V and J are TRBV7-7 and TRBJ2-1, with 8 bases that match TRBD2. This CDR3 comprises 16 residues. Germline assignment: CDR1 SSHAT and CDR2 FNYEAQ (reference sequence). CDR3 protein: CASSLEPGGRHNEQFF. The DNA of the CDR3 is TGTGCTAGCAGCTTAGAGCCGGGGGGGCGTCACAATGAGCAGTTCTTC. Based on the CDR3 plus reference TRBV7-7 and TRBJ2-1, the full variable domain is GAGVSQSPRYKVTKRGQDVTLRCDPISSHATLYWYQQALGQGPEFLTYFNYEAQPDKSGLPSDRFSAERPEGSISTLTIQRTEQRDSAMYRCASSLEPGGRHNEQFFGPGTRLTVL.

Worth noting for this clone: The identical CDR3 is also encoded by other nucleotide sequences in the sample. The chain employs TRBV7-9 and TRBJ1-6; D remains ambiguous. Germline CDR1 SEHNR, CDR2 FQNEAQ (reference sequence). There are 14 residues in the CDR3. The ends were cut back, 3 bases at V and 0 bases at J, with 3 bases in the middle. CDR3 in amino acids: CASSLSSYNSPLHF. The CDR3 DNA reads as TGTGCCAGCAGCTTGAGCTCCTATAATTCACCCCTCCACTTT. The whole variable domain, remainder taken from reference TRBV7-9 and TRBJ1-6, is DTGVSQNPRHKITKRGQNVTFRCDPISEHNRLYWYRQTLGQGPEFLTYFQNEAQLEKSRLLSDRFSAERPKGSFSTLEIQRTEQGDSAMYLCASSLSSYNSPLHFGNGTRLTVT.

The V call is TRBV18, the J call TRBJ1-1; 7 nucleotides align to TRBD1. V dropped 0 bases and J dropped 0; count of bases not matched to a gene: 10. The length of the CDR3 is 18 residues. In germline, CDR1 is KGHSH, CDR2 LQKENI. In DNA form, the CDR3 reads TGTGCCAGCTCACCACCGTTTGTCCCGGGACAGATGAACACTGAAGCTTTCTTT. Translation: CASSPPFVPGQMNTEAFF.

Regarding this clone: A read error may account for a junction end that differs from germline. The V and J genes are TRBV7-7 and TRBJ2-5; D unclear. CDR3 length: 14 residues. CDR1 and CDR2 from the germline V gene are SSHAT and FNYEAQ (reference sequence). CDR3 sequence: CASSLGVSMETQYF. As DNA, the CDR3 is TGTGCTAGCAGCTTAGGAGTGAGTATGGAGACCCAGTACTTC.

This clone was detected a few times. The rearrangement links TRBV7-2 to TRBJ2-7; tentatively, D is TRBD1 (5 bases). From germline, CDR1 is SGHTA and CDR2 FQGNSA. CDR3 size: 12 residues. V dropped 1 base and J dropped 7 bases, with 8 bases sitting between them. The CDR3 sequence is CASSLGRGEQYF. The CDR3 DNA is TGTGCCAGCAGCTTAGGTAGGGGTGAGCAGTACTTC.

The V and J genes are TRBV6-1 and TRBJ2-7; D is perhaps TRBD2 (6 bases). This CDR3 has 12 residues. Trimming removed 1 base at V and 7 bases at J, with 8 bases between. CDR1 and CDR2 (germline): MNHNS, SASEGT. The CDR3: CASSEVGREQYF. The CDR3 DNA follows: TGTGCCAGCAGTGAAGTTGGGAGGGAGCAGTACTTC.

This chain links TRBV4-1 with TRBJ1-4; TRBD1 agrees at 9 bases. The CDR3 extends over 15 amino acids. Looked up from germline, CDR1 is MGHRA and CDR2 is YSYEKL. Trimming at V came to 3 bases and at J to 8 bases, leaving 7 bases not matched to a gene. The chain's CDR3 is CASSQSGTGNEKLFF. The CDR3 coding sequence is TGCGCCAGCAGCCAGTCCGGGACAGGGAACGAAAAACTGTTTTTT.

The V gene is TRBV6-1, the J gene TRBJ2-7, with 7 bases fitting TRBD1. V lost 4 bases to trimming and J lost 3 bases; unmatched junction nucleotides: 9. The CDR3 has 15 residues. CDR1 and CDR2 from the germline V gene are MNHNS and SASEGT. The CDR3 loop reads CASSAGTVHYYEQYF. In nucleotides, the CDR3 is TGTGCCAGCAGTGCGGGGACAGTCCACTACTACGAGCAGTACTTC.

The chain is built from TRBV9 and TRBJ2-1, with 7 bases lining up with TRBD2. V shed 4 bases, J shed 9 bases, and the junction held 7 bases outside the gene matches. This CDR3 is built from 13 residues. The germline V gene has CDR1 SGDLS and CDR2 YYNGEE. The CDR3 region has the DNA TGTGCCAGCAGCACCTTATCTAGCGGTGAGCAGTTCTTC. The encoded protein is CASSTLSSGEQFF.

This clone has a single count. This chain joins TRBV11-3 and TRBJ2-7; perhaps TRBD2 as D (5 bases). Germline V lookup: CDR1 SGHNT, CDR2 YENEEA. The CDR3 runs to 14 residues. The V end was cut by 4 bases, the J end by 6 bases, with 16 bases between. The CDR3 here is CASSSSLLGGEQYF. The CDR3, as DNA: TGTGCCAGCAGCTCCTCCCTGCTCGGAGGCGAGCAGTACTTC.

The V and J genes are TRBV27 and TRBJ1-5; 11 bases align to TRBD1. In germline, CDR1 is MNHEY, CDR2 SMNVEV (reference sequence). This CDR3 comprises 19 residues. V trimming: 2 bases; J trimming: 5 bases; junction bases outside the gene matches: 14. This chain's CDR3 is CASSLKPYRDRGNHQPQHF. CDR3 DNA: TGTGCCAGCAGTTTAAAGCCCTACCGGGACAGGGGGAATCATCAGCCCCAGCATTTT.

In this sample, this clone turned up a few times. This rearrangement joins TRBV27 to TRBJ1-1; 11 positions match TRBD1. V trimming: 4 bases; J trimming: 11 bases; junction bases outside the gene matches: 12. Germline V CDR1 and CDR2: MNHEY, SMNVEV (reference sequence). The CDR3 runs to 15 residues. CDR3 residues: CASSSLRTGGGRAFF. The CDR3 DNA is TGTGCCAGCAGTTCCCTCCGGACAGGGGGCGGTAGGGCTTTCTTT.

The rearrangement uses TRBV6-1 and TRBJ1-2; no reliable D call. Germline V gives CDR1 MNHNS, CDR2 SASEGT. The V and J ends lost 0 bases and 7 bases respectively, with 15 bases between them. The CDR3 has 15 residues. The CDR3 reads CASSEAGRVRGGYTF. Written as DNA, the CDR3 is TGTGCCAGCAGTGAAGCGGGGAGGGTCCGGGGTGGCTACACCTTC.

Many counts were recorded for this clone. The genes are TRBV2 and TRBJ1-2; 7 bases are shared with TRBD1. Germline V lookup: CDR1 SNHLY, CDR2 FYNNEI. V trimming: 2 bases; J trimming: 6 bases; junction bases outside the gene matches: 12. CDR3 length: 16 residues. The CDR3 nucleotides read TGTGCCAGCAGTGAATTAGGTCGGGACAGTGAGCATGGCTACACCTTC. Translating gives CASSELGRDSEHGYTF.

J is TRBJ2-7 and V is TRBV5-1; 12 bases map to TRBD2. Germline CDR1 reads SGHRS; CDR2 reads YFSETQ. The length of the CDR3 is 14 residues. V lost 4 bases and J lost 5; bases outside the gene matches: 4. CDR3 DNA: TGCGCCAGCAGCGCACTAGCGGGGGGCCACGAGCAGTACTTC. Translated, it gives CASSALAGGHEQYF.

This rearrangement joins TRBV9 to TRBJ1-2; 9 bases agree with TRBD1. CDR3 length: 14 amino acids. After removal of 1 base from V and 7 bases from J, the junction contained 5 bases not matched to a gene. Germline values: CDR1 SGDLS, CDR2 YYNGEE. CDR3 loop: CASSVLGQGSGYTF. DNA for the CDR3: TGTGCCAGCAGCGTACTGGGACAGGGTAGTGGCTACACCTTC.